Shown below are 4 T cell receptor beta chains from a single sample sequenced in a study of T cell changes during pregnancy in multiple sclerosis. The protocol was immunoSEQ multiplex PCR, while the TCRdb copy is restricted to in-frame clones and leaves out a portion. Of fewer than 55,000 clones listed, nearly 95% were seen once; the top ten hold less than 0.6%. The starting material was CD4+ T cells from peripheral blood mononuclear cells, obtained in the third trimester of pregnancy. The origin of the receptors is a female donor with multiple sclerosis, enrolled in a pregnancy study.

The V call is TRBV19, the J call TRBJ2-5, with TRBD1 identical over 7 bases. The CDR3 has 17 residues. Germline CDR1 reads LNHDA; CDR2 reads SQIVND (reference sequence). The J segment lost 1 base and the V segment lost 3 bases, leaving 11 bases of the junction unmatched. CDR3 sequence reads: CASSIHRQGPIQETQYF. CDR3 nucleotide sequence: TGTGCCAGTAGTATCCACCGACAGGGACCAATCCAAGAGACCCAGTACTTC.

The chain joins TRBV6-5 to TRBJ1-4; D not certain. This CDR3 has 14 residues. V lost 0 bases and J lost 8, with 10 bases in between. Germline lookup yields CDR1 MNHEY and CDR2 SVGAGI. The CDR3 nucleotides read TGTGCCAGCAGTTACTCCTTCCGTTTAGAAAAACTGTTTTTT. Its protein is CASSYSFRLEKLFF.

The chain couples TRBV5-1 to TRBJ1-1; D is unresolved. CDR3 length: 14 amino acids. The germline V gene has CDR1 SGHRS and CDR2 YFSETQ. Trimming took off 2 bases at V and 3 bases at J, with 11 bases between the two ends. The CDR3 is CASSFLLPDTEAFF. CDR3 nucleotide sequence: TGCGCCAGCAGCTTTCTTCTCCCGGACACTGAAGCTTTCTTT.

The V gene is TRBV5-4, the J gene TRBJ1-1, with D perhaps TRBD1 (5 bases). The CDR3 contains 17 residues. Germline V gives CDR1 SGHNT, CDR2 YYREEE (reference sequence). The V end lost 1 base, the J end lost 3 bases, and 19 bases lay between the germline ends. The CDR3 spells CASSLIRQMKEDTEAFF. The CDR3, as DNA: TGTGCCAGCAGCTTGATTCGACAGATGAAAGAGGACACTGAAGCTTTCTTT.